This T cell receptor beta chain was profiled in a study of post-analysis software for immune sequencing data. Each TCR beta cDNA library carried unique molecular identifiers. TCRdb reanalysed the PCR reads using MiXCR and keeps one entry per CDR3 protein. The profile shows approximately 660,000 distinct CDR3 sequences, approximately 60% of them singletons. Study-wide results and limits: The five TRBV segments detected at higher frequency in patients than in controls included TRBV5-6, TRBV5-1 and TRBV20-1.

As concerns this clonotype: The antigen is not known.

V was clipped by 2 bases and J by 3 bases; unmatched bases: 4. Germline V gives CDR1 ENHRY, CDR2 SYGVKD. The CDR3 has 14 residues. The origin of this receptor is a girl aged 2-15 years with multiple sclerosis. The chain uses TRBV10-3 and TRBJ2-7; the match to TRBD1 covers 7 bases. Sequencing used blood. The CDR3 loop is CAISEPGQVYEQYF. The CDR3 region has the DNA TGTGCCATCAGTGAGCCCGGACAGGTCTACGAGCAGTACTTC.